Shown below are 23 T cell receptor beta chains from a single sample sequenced in a study of molecular identifiers for immune sequencing clone quantification. TCRdb called the PCR reads again in MiXCR, with one record for every CDR3 protein. The sample records 250,000 to 400,000 distinct CDR3 sequences, around 21% being singletons. The sample was naive CD8+ T cells from blood, with Jurkat cell RNA spiked in. Subset described: FACS-sorted CD8+CD4-CCR7+CD45RA+ naive T cells. The receptors shown here come from a human donor in good health. Some libraries in this study had Jurkat cell RNA spiked in.

This clonotype was counted many times. The V call is TRBV12-3 or TRBV12-4, the J call TRBJ2-3, with 7 bases matching TRBD2. The junction had 14 bases not matched to a gene; V was cut back by 5 bases and J by 6 bases. The CDR3 is 16 amino acids. The CDR3 protein is CASSPMFGGSLDTQYF. The CDR3 DNA follows: TGTGCCAGCAGTCCCATGTTTGGCGGGAGTTTGGATACGCAGTATTTT.

This clonotype was observed many times. This chain connects TRBV27 to TRBJ2-3; D unresolved. Looked up from germline, CDR1 is MNHEY and CDR2 is SMNVEV (reference sequence). Trimming removed 2 bases at V and 0 bases at J, with 9 bases between. The CDR3 runs 15 residues. CDR3 sequence (DNA): TGTGCCAGCAGTTTAATGACCGGTAGCACAGATACGCAGTATTTT. It specifies CASSLMTGSTDTQYF.

The chain is built from TRBV3-1 and TRBJ2-3; the D gene is possibly TRBD2 (6 bases). CDR3 size: 15 residues. V gave up 0 bases and J gave up 0 bases, with 7 bases separating them. Per the germline V gene, CDR1 is LGHDT and CDR2 is YNNKEL (reference sequence). The CDR3 protein is CASSQEGGSTDTQYF. CDR3 bases: TGTGCCAGCAGCCAAGAGGGGGGAAGCACAGATACGCAGTATTTT.

This clonotype was seen ten or more times. The chain combines TRBV7-2 with TRBJ2-5, with 7 positions matching TRBD1. J lost 6 bases, V lost 4 bases, and 14 bases had no gene match. CDR1 and CDR2 from the germline V gene are SGHTA and FQGNSA. The CDR3 runs to 16 residues. In nucleotides, the CDR3 is TGTGCCAGCAGCTCCCCCACATCGACAGGGTCAAAGACCCAGTACTTC. It specifies CASSSPTSTGSKTQYF.

This chain uses TRBV7-9 with TRBJ2-3; no reliable D call. CDR3 length: 13 amino acids. Deletions cut 7 bases from V and 2 bases from J, with 10 bases between. The germline V gene encodes CDR1 SEHNR and CDR2 FQNEAQ (reference sequence). The CDR3 sequence: CASISGATDTQYF. In nucleotides, the CDR3 is TGTGCCAGCATCTCGGGCGCCACAGATACGCAGTATTTT.

This clonotype was picked up many times. The V gene is TRBV29-1, the J gene TRBJ1-1; no definite D call. Germline V gene sequence: CDR1 SQVTM, CDR2 ANQGSEA. Trimming pared 0 bases from V and 0 bases from J, leaving 11 bases between. This CDR3 contains 15 residues. The CDR3 bases are TGCAGCGTTGAAGATTTCGGGCATATGAACACTGAAGCTTTCTTT. The encoded protein is CSVEDFGHMNTEAFF.

About this clonotype: Possible read error: a much larger clone is one base away. Likely a read error: the CDR3 ends without its conserved phenylalanine or tryptophan. The chain joins TRBV18 to TRBJ1-5; perhaps TRBD1 as D (5 bases). The CDR3 length is 15 residues. CDR1 and CDR2 from the germline V gene are KGHSH and LQKENI. V lost 5 bases and J lost 9, with 20 bases in between. The CDR3 DNA sequence: TGTGCCAGCTCAGGACCGGGACCTATCGTGTGGCCCCAGCATTCT. This sequence encodes CASSGPGPIVWPQHS.

This clonotype was recorded a few times. V gene TRBV9 combines with J gene TRBJ2-1; D unresolved. The CDR3 spans 15 residues. V lost 0 bases and J lost 6, with 13 bases in between. CDR1 is SGDLS, CDR2 YYNGEE, per germline. The CDR3 bases are TGTGCCAGCAGCGTAGGCGCCGGTACCTGCAATGAGCAGTTCTTC. Protein sequence: CASSVGAGTCNEQFF.

Points on this clonotype: One base away lies a much larger clone, so this may be a sequencing read error. Because it lacks the conserved phenylalanine or tryptophan at the end, this CDR3 is likely a read error. V usage is TRBV12-3 or TRBV12-4 and J usage is TRBJ2-3, with 14 bases that match TRBD2. The length of the CDR3 is 18 residues. J lost 1 base, V lost 6 bases, and 9 bases had no gene match. In DNA form, the CDR3 reads TGTGCCAGCAGCCCGGGACTAGCGGGGGCCTCTGGCACAGATACGCAGTATCTT. Translation: CASSPGLAGASGTDTQYL.

Ten or more counts support this clonotype. This chain uses TRBV4-3 with TRBJ2-3, with 7 bases that match TRBD1. Germline V gene sequence: CDR1 LGHNA, CDR2 YSLEER. The CDR3 has 14 amino acids. Trimming at V came to 4 bases and at J to 3 bases, leaving 4 bases not matched to a gene. The CDR3 loop is CASSPGQATDTQYF. CDR3 DNA: TGCGCCAGCAGCCCAGGACAGGCGACAGATACGCAGTATTTT.

This clonotype was seen repeatedly, ten times or more. The chain carries TRBV7-9 and TRBJ2-7, with unresolved D. Germline V gene data show CDR1 as SEHNR and CDR2 as FQNEAQ (reference sequence). The V end lost 2 bases, the J end lost 2 bases, and 10 bases lay between the germline ends. The length of the CDR3 is 14 residues. The CDR3 here is CASSLIGRAYEQYF. DNA of the CDR3: TGTGCCAGCAGCTTAATCGGCAGAGCCTACGAGCAGTACTTC.

In the case of this clonotype: A much larger clone sits a single nucleotide away, making a read error possible. CDR3 in amino acids: CASSAWEGFYEQCF. The CDR3 DNA follows: TGTGCCAGCAGTGCGTGGGAAGGGTTCTACGAGCAGTGCTTC. The chain recombines TRBV2 with TRBJ2-7, with D hard to call. Germline-derived CDR1 and CDR2 are SNHLY and FYNNEI. CDR3 length: 14 residues.

In this sample, this clonotype turned up a few times. A much larger clone differs from this one at a single base, so this may be a read error. This chain joins TRBV7-9 and TRBJ1-5; D is unclear. The CDR3 extends over 15 amino acids. Germline assignment: CDR1 SEHNR and CDR2 FQNEAQ (reference sequence). V was pared by 2 bases and J by 2 bases, with 10 bases between. The CDR3 protein is CASSLYGDGNQPQHF. Here the CDR3 DNA reads TGTGCCAGCAGCTTATATGGAGATGGCAATCAGCCCCAGCATTTT.

Comments on this clonotype: A read error may be the cause here, since a much bigger clone is one base away. The genes are TRBV11-3 and TRBJ2-1; D may be TRBD2 (6 bases). Germline CDR1 SGHNT, CDR2 YENEEA. This CDR3 spans 14 amino acids. Trimming left V 5 bases short and J 7 bases short, with 15 bases between. The CDR3 sequence is CASSISGGRNEQFF. The DNA of the CDR3 is TGTGCCAGCAGCATATCCGGGGGTAGGAATGAGCAGTTCTTC.

The chain recombines TRBV27 with TRBJ2-7; the match to TRBD2 covers 13 bases. CDR1 MNHEY and CDR2 SMNVEV come from the germline V gene (reference sequence). Losses at the gene ends were 6 bases for V and 4 bases for J; bases not matched to a gene: 6. The CDR3 runs 15 residues. Here the CDR3 reads CASSPTSGRFYEQYF. The CDR3 DNA follows: TGTGCCAGCAGCCCGACTAGCGGGAGGTTTTACGAGCAGTACTTC.

At least ten counts were recorded for this clonotype. This chain links TRBV12-3 or TRBV12-4 with TRBJ2-7; no definite D call. Trimming cost V 4 bases and J 3 bases, with 16 bases left between them. This CDR3 is built from 15 residues. In DNA form, the CDR3 reads TGTGCCAGCAGTTCCACAGTAACCCCTAACTACGAGCAGTACTTC. It yields the protein CASSSTVTPNYEQYF.

In the case of this clonotype: A read error may be the cause here, since a much bigger clone is one base away. This chain joins TRBV30 and TRBJ2-3; D possibly corresponds to TRBD2 (6 bases). The CDR3 length is 14 residues. V shed 1 base and J shed 0 bases, with 8 bases lying between them. Germline CDR1 and CDR2: GTSNPN and SVGIG (reference sequence). Here the CDR3 reads CAWSAGTSTDTQYF. DNA of the CDR3: TGTGCCTGGAGTGCAGGGACTAGCACAGATACGCAGTATTTT.

The sample holds a few counts of this clonotype. The V call is TRBV18, the J call TRBJ1-1, with no clear D. The V gene lost 5 bases and the J gene lost 1 base, with 20 bases spanning the gap. Per the germline V gene, CDR1 is KGHSH and CDR2 is LQKENI. The CDR3 extends over 17 amino acids. CDR3: CASSSSDAGIWNTEAFF. For the CDR3, the DNA is TGTGCCAGCTCATCTTCGGACGCCGGAATATGGAACACTGAAGCTTTCTTT. Variable domain in full (rest from reference TRBV18 and TRBJ1-1): NAGVMQNPRHLVRRRGQEARLRCSPMKGHSHVYWYRQLPEEGLKFMVYLQKENIIDESGMPKERFSAEFPKEGPSILRIQQVVRGDSAAYFCASSSSDAGIWNTEAFFGQGTRLTVV.

This clonotype was counted many times. V usage is TRBV12-3 or TRBV12-4 and J usage is TRBJ2-3; 7 positions agree with TRBD2. The CDR3 is 16 residues long. V lost 6 bases and J lost 0; bases outside the gene matches: 9. CDR3 bases: TGTGCCAGCAGCCCCATGGGCGGGGGAAGCACAGATACGCAGTATTTT. It encodes CASSPMGGGSTDTQYF.

Concerning this clonotype itself: A much larger clone differs by one base, so this may be a read error. The rearrangement uses TRBV19 and TRBJ2-7, with no clear D. This CDR3 has 14 amino acids. With 6 bases removed from V and 6 bases from J, the gap between germline ends came to 18 bases. The V gene's germline CDR1 is LNHDA and CDR2 SQIVND (reference sequence). CDR3 in amino acids: CASSLTSQFCEQYF. CDR3 DNA sequence: TGTGCCAGTAGCCTGACGTCCCAATTCTGCGAGCAGTACTTC.

This clonotype showed up many times. J is TRBJ2-1 and V is TRBV27; D is ambiguous. Per the germline V gene, CDR1 is MNHEY and CDR2 is SMNVEV (reference sequence). The V and J ends lost 5 bases and 0 bases respectively, with 11 bases between them. The CDR3 has 15 amino acids. CDR3 in amino acids: CASSPALSSYNEQFF. CDR3 DNA: TGTGCCAGCAGTCCCGCGCTCAGCTCCTACAATGAGCAGTTCTTC.

This clonotype appeared many times. The chain carries TRBV5-1 and TRBJ2-7; no firm D call. Germline lookup yields CDR1 SGHRS and CDR2 YFSETQ. This CDR3 has 15 residues. Trimming cost V 0 bases and J 0 bases, with 10 bases left between them. CDR3 protein: CASSLDTGRSYEQYF. CDR3 nucleotides: TGCGCCAGCAGCTTGGATACCGGCCGCTCCTACGAGCAGTACTTC.

This clonotype was seen more than once but under ten times. The chain couples TRBV20-1 to TRBJ2-7; TRBD1 aligns across 8 bases. V shed 0 bases and J 3 bases; nucleotides not matched to a gene: 7. Per the germline V gene, CDR1 is DFQATT and CDR2 is SNEGSKA (reference sequence). The CDR3 extends over 15 amino acids. The CDR3, as DNA: TGCAGTGCTAGAGAGGACAGGGCAACAAACTACGAGCAGTACTTC. This sequence encodes CSAREDRATNYEQYF.